This T cell receptor beta chain comes out of a study of blood T cell repertoires in COVID-19 (dated by TCRdb to the early 2020s). With regard to the full study: The collaborator samples originated in the United States, Italy and Spain and spanned the acute and convalescent phases of COVID-19. The dataset comprised deeply sampled blood TCRbeta repertoires from subjects exposed to, actively infected with, or recovered from COVID-19. Where HLA class I and class II types were available, the types were taken from metadata supplied by the sample provider, not from assay-based typing. The repertoires were released in a freely available public database intended as a resource for research on the immune response to SARS-CoV-2. The prospective study material was composed of cDNA or gDNA derived from T cells, B-cell-depleted T cells, or PBMCs. The samples were drawn from two sources: the first 160 participants of the ongoing ImmuneRACE study, and over 950 subjects contributed by 6 global collaborators. Nearly every sample came with metadata listing a de-identified subject ID, COVID-19 status, age in years and sex.

For this clone: This clone's antigen is unknown. The sample holds no much larger clone one base away, and base qualities are not on file.

The investigation overall reported the following: The amount of clinical and demographic metadata varied by source and participant and was provided uncurated.

Counted from cysteine to phenylalanine, this CDR3 has 14 amino acids. The entry retains the CDR3 DNA only, 42 bases that are in frame from base 1. V is pruned by 3 bases and J by 5 bases, leaving 4 bases of the junction without a gene match. The germline V gene yields SNHLY for CDR1 and FYNNEI for CDR2. Each collaborating institution followed its own protocols to collect whole blood in K2EDTA tubes. For TCRbeta analysis, collaborator samples were shipped as frozen whole blood, as isolated PBMCs, or as DNA extracted from either sample type. TCRbeta CDR3 regions were amplified from genomic DNA by means of the immunoSEQ Assay, a bias-controlled multiplex PCR. Turning to the authors' computational methods: The number of nucleated cells in each sample was estimated by amplification of reference gene primers within the assay. Sequence reads were collapsed and filtered to measure the absolute abundance of every unique TCRbeta CDR3 rearrangement. For each sample, productive Simpson clonality was calculated as the square root of Simpson's diversity index over productive rearrangements. TCRdb took this table from immuneACCESS and kept in-frame rearrangements with V and J called. Such tables lack part of the clones; where checked against another copy, unresolved V genes explain under half of the gap, and the rest is unexplained. V and J calls and clone size are copied from that table; D and trimming were computed from the DNA. For this sample there are approximately 20,000 clones; approximately 93% appear just once. The ten largest clones capture roughly 4% of the sample.

Source material: peripheral blood. This clonotype was sampled from a woman between 45 and 60 years old with active COVID-19. The rearranged segments are TRBV2 and TRBJ1-5, and 7 junction bases match TRBD1. At the DNA level, the sequence is TGTGCCAGCAGTGAGCGGCAGGGGGATCAGCCCCAGCATTTT. Translated, this is CASSERQGDQPQHF.